Shown below are 23 T cell receptor beta chains from a single sample sequenced in a study of shared clonotypes between healthy human individuals. CD45RO-negative, CCR7-selected cells formed the naive CD8 fraction, which excluded terminally differentiated effector memory CD45RA+ cells. Data came from immunoSEQ multiplex PCR; TCRdb stores just in-frame clones and leaves some out. The table has 2 million or so clones, about 94% seen once. Sequencing used naive CD8+ T cells sorted from blood. These receptors were taken from a man between 18 and 29 years old in good health.

The V gene is TRBV6-5, the J gene TRBJ2-3; D is unresolved. This CDR3 is 14 amino acids long. The ends were cut back, 8 bases at V and 1 base at J, with 13 bases in the middle. CDR1 is MNHEY and CDR2 is SVGAGI in the germline V gene. CDR3 sequence (DNA): TGTGCCAGCGGTCAGTCCCTTCGCACAGATACGCAGTATTTT. The encoded protein is CASGQSLRTDTQYF.

The chain joins TRBV5-4 to TRBJ1-4, with D perhaps matching TRBD1 (5 bases). Deletions cut 4 bases from V and 4 bases from J, with 11 bases between. This CDR3 is 14 amino acids long. CDR1 is SGHNT and CDR2 is YYREEE in the germline V gene (reference sequence). In DNA, the CDR3 is TGTGCCAGCAGCAGGGGACGGAATAATGAAAAACTGTTTTTT. Protein sequence: CASSRGRNNEKLFF.

J is TRBJ1-1 and V is TRBV20-1, with D possibly matching TRBD1 (6 bases). Germline V CDR1 and CDR2: DFQATT, SNEGSKA (reference sequence). The CDR3 spans 11 residues. The germline V and J ends were trimmed by 5 bases and 8 bases, with 12 bases remaining between them. The CDR3 DNA reads TGCAGTGCTCCCCAGGGGAGAGAAGCTTTCTTT. Amino acids: CSAPQGREAFF.

This chain links TRBV4-1 with TRBJ1-1; D call uncertain. The V end was cut by 2 bases, the J end by 1 base, with 11 bases between. Germline loops: CDR1 MGHRA, CDR2 YSYEKL. The CDR3 contains 15 residues. The CDR3 DNA sequence: TGCGCCAGCAGCCAAAGGATCGGGGAGAACACTGAAGCTTTCTTT. Translating gives CASSQRIGENTEAFF.

The genes are TRBV11-2 and TRBJ2-5; a possible D gene is TRBD1 (6 bases). The V gene lost 6 bases and the J gene lost 1 base, with 9 bases spanning the gap. The CDR3 totals 13 residues. In germline, CDR1 is SGHAT, CDR2 FQNNGV. The CDR3 reads CASSIQGQETQYF. The CDR3 DNA reads TGTGCCAGCAGTATACAGGGCCAAGAGACCCAGTACTTC.

The chain recombines TRBV2 with TRBJ2-7; 9 bases map to TRBD1. There are 15 residues in the CDR3. V was pared by 3 bases and J by 2 bases, with 5 bases of the junction left unmatched. Germline-derived CDR1 and CDR2 are SNHLY and FYNNEI. The CDR3 spells CASSDVRQGAYEQYF. CDR3 DNA sequence: TGTGCCAGCAGTGACGTCCGACAGGGGGCCTACGAGCAGTACTTC.

The rearrangement joins TRBV2 to TRBJ1-5; D may be TRBD1 (6 bases). This CDR3 comprises 17 residues. The V end was cut by 1 base, the J end by 4 bases, with 17 bases between. Germline V gene data show CDR1 as SNHLY and CDR2 as FYNNEI. The CDR3 loop is CASSEGAGGLLNQPQHF. The CDR3 coding sequence is TGTGCCAGCAGTGAAGGGGCGGGGGGCCTACTGAATCAGCCCCAGCATTTT.

The chain recombines TRBV15 with TRBJ1-1; possibly TRBD1 for D (5 bases). Germline-derived CDR1 and CDR2 are LNHNV and YYDKDF (reference sequence). Trimming removed 6 bases at V and 0 bases at J, with 8 bases between. The CDR3 length is 13 residues. The CDR3 DNA sequence: TGTGCCACCAGTGAGGGGTTGAACACTGAAGCTTTCTTT. Translation: CATSEGLNTEAFF.

This clone was detected once. This chain joins TRBV6-4 and TRBJ1-2; 7 nucleotides agree with TRBD1. The junction had 8 bases not matched to a gene; V was cut back by 8 bases and J by 2 bases. The germline CDR1 and CDR2 sequences are MRHNA and SNTAGT. The CDR3 spans 14 residues. CDR3 loop: CASGPPTGNYGYTF. The CDR3 bases are TGTGCCAGCGGACCTCCGACAGGGAACTATGGCTACACCTTC.

The V gene is TRBV14, the J gene TRBJ1-2; the D gene is possibly TRBD1 (5 bases). Trimming removed 2 bases at V and 5 bases at J, with 9 bases between. The CDR3 is 13 residues long. The germline V gene encodes CDR1 SGHDN and CDR2 FVKESK. CDR3 residues: CASSQWTSYGYTF. The CDR3 region has the DNA TGTGCCAGCAGCCAATGGACAAGTTATGGCTACACCTTC.

This clone was picked up one time. The rearrangement uses TRBV28 and TRBJ1-3; possibly TRBD1 for D (5 bases). Germline V lookup: CDR1 MDHEN, CDR2 SYDVKM. The CDR3 contains 16 residues. Trimming took 4 bases from V and 0 from J, leaving 13 bases between them. CDR3 coding DNA: TGTGCCAGCAGTTCAACCGCGGACAACTCTGGAAACACCATATATTTT. This codes for CASSSTADNSGNTIYF.

This chain joins TRBV19 and TRBJ1-2; D perhaps matches TRBD1 (6 bases). The V end was cut by 5 bases, the J end by 2 bases, with 18 bases between. The CDR3 totals 16 residues. Looked up from germline, CDR1 is LNHDA and CDR2 is SQIVND (reference sequence). The CDR3 spells CASSAFRDILNYGYTF. The DNA of the CDR3 is TGTGCCAGTAGTGCTTTCCGGGACATCTTAAACTATGGCTACACCTTC.

The CDR3 sequence is CAWRLGTYEQYF. The CDR3 DNA follows: TGTGCCTGGAGGCTTGGAACCTACGAGCAGTACTTC. V is TRBV30 and J is TRBJ2-7; D is unclear. Per germline, CDR1 GTSNPN and CDR2 SVGIG (reference sequence). V was pared by 3 bases and J by 2 bases, with 8 bases between. CDR3 length: 12 residues. Full variable domain (outside the CDR3, taken from reference TRBV30 and TRBJ2-7): SQTIHQWPATLVQPVGSPLSLECTVEGTSNPNLYWYRQAAGRGLQLLFYSVGIGQISSEVPQNLSASRPQDRQFILSSKKLLLSDSGFYLCAWRLGTYEQYFGPGTRLTVT.

Concerning this clone itself: Mismatch with germline at one junction end may stem from a read error. The chain employs TRBV7-7 and TRBJ2-7; 10 nucleotides align to TRBD2. This CDR3 spans 15 amino acids. Per germline, CDR1 SSHAT and CDR2 FNYEAQ (reference sequence). The CDR3 protein is CASSEGLASIYEQYF. The CDR3 DNA sequence: TGTGCTAGCAGCGAGGGACTAGCGTCGATCTACGAGCAGTACTTC.

The chain combines TRBV6-5 with TRBJ2-5; no clear D gene. The CDR3 sequence is 13 residues long. CDR1 and CDR2 from the germline V gene are MNHEY and SVGAGI. Trimming left V 9 bases short and J 2 bases short, with 13 bases between. As DNA, the CDR3 is TGTGCCAGTGGGAAAGGAGAACAAGAGACCCAGTACTTC. Translated, it gives CASGKGEQETQYF.

The genes are TRBV9 and TRBJ1-2, with D possibly matching TRBD1 (5 bases). The CDR3 is 14 residues long. Germline V gene sequence: CDR1 SGDLS, CDR2 YYNGEE. V lost 3 bases and J 0 bases, leaving 9 bases between the germline ends. CDR3 residues: CASSASTANYGYTF. For the CDR3, the DNA is TGTGCCAGCAGCGCTTCGACAGCTAACTATGGCTACACCTTC.

CDR3 sequence (DNA): TGTGCCAGCAGCTTGCCCCCTGCAGAGACCCAGTACTTC. Residues: CASSLPPAETQYF. The chain links TRBV5-6 to TRBJ2-5, with no clear D. Germline V gene sequence: CDR1 SGHDT, CDR2 YYEEEE. V was clipped by 1 base and J by 4 bases, with 8 bases between them. The CDR3 extends over 13 amino acids.

The J gene is TRBJ1-2, the V gene TRBV28; 9 nucleotides align to TRBD1. The ends lost 6 bases at V and 0 bases at J; junction bases unmatched: 2. This CDR3 region has 14 residues. Germline values: CDR1 MDHEN, CDR2 SYDVKM. CDR3 residues: CASRGDRANYGYTF. CDR3 sequence (DNA): TGTGCCAGCAGAGGGGACAGGGCTAACTATGGCTACACCTTC.

The J gene is TRBJ2-1, the V gene TRBV6-5; TRBD2 aligns across 8 bases. This CDR3 spans 12 amino acids. After removal of 2 bases from V and 12 bases from J, the junction contained 3 bases not matched to a gene. Germline V CDR1 and CDR2: MNHEY, SVGAGI. The CDR3 sequence is CASSYPGTRQFF. The DNA of the CDR3 is TGTGCCAGCAGTTACCCCGGGACTAGGCAGTTCTTC.

V usage is TRBV19 and J usage is TRBJ2-7; D is unresolved. V lost 3 bases and J lost 7, with 7 bases in between. The germline CDR1 and CDR2 sequences are LNHDA and SQIVND (reference sequence). The CDR3 covers 11 residues. As DNA, the CDR3 is TGTGCCAGTAGTATTAACGGAGAGCAGTACTTC. Translation: CASSINGEQYF.

This clone appeared a single time. The rearrangement uses TRBV4-1 and TRBJ2-1, with D possibly called TRBD1 or TRBD2 (5 bases each). Trimming removed 4 bases at V and 1 base at J, with 8 bases between. The germline V gene encodes CDR1 MGHRA and CDR2 YSYEKL. The CDR3 runs to 14 residues. CDR3 residues: CASSLGGSYNEQFF. In DNA, the CDR3 is TGCGCCAGCAGCCTTGGGGGTTCCTACAATGAGCAGTTCTTC.

The rearrangement links TRBV12-5 to TRBJ2-3, with a possible D match to TRBD2 (5 bases). The CDR3 is made up of 15 amino acids. Germline CDR1 LGHNT, CDR2 FRNRAP. The V end lost 2 bases, the J end lost 5 bases, and 14 bases lay between the germline ends. CDR3 sequence reads: CASGLSRSRGDTQYF. The CDR3 nucleotides read TGTGCTAGTGGTTTGTCCCGGTCCCGGGGAGATACGCAGTATTTT. The full variable domain, rest sourced from reference TRBV12-5 and TRBJ2-3, is DARVTQTPRHKVTEMGQEVTMRCQPILGHNTVFWYRQTMMQGLELLAYFRNRAPLDDSGMPKDRFSAEMPDATLATLKIQPSEPRDSAVYFCASGLSRSRGDTQYFGPGTRLTVL.

The rearrangement links TRBV27 to TRBJ1-2; 8 bases match TRBD1. This CDR3 is 13 amino acids long. V shed 4 bases, J shed 8 bases, and the junction held 6 bases outside the gene matches. The germline CDR1 and CDR2 sequences are MNHEY and SMNVEV (reference sequence). Here the CDR3 reads CASSWTGWDGYTF. DNA of the CDR3: TGTGCCAGCAGTTGGACAGGGTGGGACGGCTACACCTTC.